Sequencing of this T cell receptor (beta chain) was carried out in a study of T cells after yellow fever vaccination. Overall study findings and caveats: Clonotypes found in both CD4 and CD8 compartments made up a small share. Subsequent to the booster, the majority of primary-vaccination clones reappeared (96% CD4, 85% to 90% CD8).

Trimming pared 2 bases from V and 3 bases from J, leaving 2 bases between. The CDR3 is 11 amino acids. Germline-derived CDR1 and CDR2 are KGHSH and LQKENI. Template switching by 5'RACE produced TCR cDNA, adding a universal primer site and UMIs. One entry per CDR3 protein results from TCRdb running MiXCR on the 5' RACE reads. The sample lists just over 300,000 distinct CDR3 sequences, approximately 3.8% occurring once. The sample holds many counts of this clonotype. The antigen remains unidentified. This clonotype was sampled from a man between 18 and 29 years old who received the YFV17D yellow fever vaccine. Sequencing was performed on PBMCs, taken on the day of the yellow fever booster vaccination. The chain links TRBV18 to TRBJ2-7; D ambiguous. This chain's CDR3 is CASSPFYEQYF. The CDR3 nucleotides are TGTGCCAGCTCACCATTCTACGAGCAGTACTTC.